One sample yielded the 26 T cell receptor beta chains listed below, sequenced in a study of blood T cell repertoires in COVID-19. Repertoires were generated with immunoSEQ multiplex PCR, while TCRdb's copy carries only in-frame clones and drops some. The profile shows some 140,000 clones, around 79% of them singletons. The sequencing input was peripheral blood. The receptors were gathered from a man older than 75 with acute or convalescent COVID-19.

Notes on this clone: Other DNA sequences from this sample encode an identical CDR3 as well. V is TRBV14 and J is TRBJ1-1, with D possibly matching TRBD1 (5 bases). The V and J ends lost 1 base and 5 bases respectively, with 11 bases between them. The CDR3 totals 14 residues. Germline V gives CDR1 SGHDN, CDR2 FVKESK. The CDR3 is CASSQVLGGTEAFF. The CDR3 DNA reads as TGTGCCAGCAGCCAAGTTTTGGGGGGGACTGAAGCTTTCTTT.

This chain uses TRBV2 with TRBJ1-6, with TRBD1 identical over 9 bases. Germline CDR1 reads SNHLY; CDR2 reads FYNNEI. The junction had 12 bases not matched to a gene; V was cut back by 1 base and J by 11 bases. This CDR3 comprises 17 residues. CDR3 DNA: TGTGCCAGCAGTGAAGAAGTCGATGGGACAGGGATGCCACCCCTCCACTTT. Its protein is CASSEEVDGTGMPPLHF.

This chain joins TRBV30 and TRBJ2-7; D perhaps matches TRBD1 (5 bases). V lost 2 bases, J lost 2 bases, and 16 bases lay in between. CDR1 and CDR2 from the germline V gene are GTSNPN and SVGIG (reference sequence). The length of the CDR3 is 15 residues. The CDR3 nucleotides are TGTGCCTGGAGTCCTATAGGGGCATTAACCTACGAGCAGTACTTC. It translates to CAWSPIGALTYEQYF.

The rearrangement links TRBV3-1 (or the pseudogene TRBV3-2) to TRBJ1-2, with D unresolved. In germline, CDR1 is LGHDT, CDR2 YNNKEL (reference sequence). The CDR3 has 14 amino acids. V was cut by 1 base and J by 5 bases, with 11 bases left in between. The CDR3, as DNA: TGTGCCAGCAGCCAAGGGCCTTCGGGTTATGGCTACACCTTC. As protein: CASSQGPSGYGYTF.

The chain joins TRBV7-9 to TRBJ1-2; a weak D match, TRBD1 (5 bases). With 5 bases removed from V and 5 bases from J, the gap between germline ends came to 24 bases. The V gene's germline CDR1 is SEHNR and CDR2 FQNEAQ (reference sequence). This CDR3 comprises 17 residues. The CDR3 bases are TGTGCCAGCAGCCTTAGCCATCGGTTGGGCAGGGATTATGGCTACACCTTC. Translated, it gives CASSLSHRLGRDYGYTF.

This clone was seen a single time. The rearrangement joins TRBV28 to TRBJ2-2; TRBD1 matches at 9 bases. Germline trimming cut 5 bases from V and 7 bases from J; bases unmatched to any gene: 5. From germline, CDR1 is MDHEN and CDR2 SYDVKM. This CDR3 is built from 14 residues. CDR3: CASSPGQGIGELFF. The DNA for the CDR3 is TGTGCCAGCAGTCCGGGACAGGGCATCGGGGAGCTGTTTTTT.

This clone was recorded only once. The genes are TRBV2 and TRBJ1-1; TRBD1 matches 7 bases. Trimming cost V 6 bases and J 1 base; bases outside gene matches: 8. Germline CDR1 reads SNHLY; CDR2 reads FYNNEI. This CDR3 is 15 amino acids long. CDR3 in DNA: TGTGCCAGCAGGAGACACGGGGACAGGAACACTGAAGCTTTCTTT. Translated: CASRRHGDRNTEAFF.

J is TRBJ2-2 and V is TRBV4-1; TRBD2 matches 13 bases. The CDR3 covers 17 residues. The J segment lost 8 bases and the V segment lost 4 bases, leaving 10 bases of the junction unmatched. Germline lookup yields CDR1 MGHRA and CDR2 YSYEKL. The CDR3 sequence is CASSPGTSGVLRGELFF. CDR3 bases: TGCGCCAGCAGCCCCGGGACTAGCGGGGTTCTTAGAGGGGAGCTGTTTTTT.

V and J are TRBV19 and TRBJ2-7, with TRBD2 matching over 10 bases. The J segment lost 2 bases and the V segment lost 3 bases, leaving 13 bases of the junction unmatched. CDR1 is LNHDA, CDR2 SQIVND, per germline (reference sequence). This CDR3 contains 18 residues. The CDR3 loop reads CASSISSGGSRGPYEQYF. As DNA, the CDR3 is TGTGCCAGTAGTATTTCTAGCGGGGGTTCCCGAGGACCCTACGAGCAGTACTTC. The variable domain in full, with the rest retrieved from reference TRBV19 and TRBJ2-7, is DGGITQSPKYLFRKEGQNVTLSCEQNLNHDAMYWYRQDPGQGLRLIYYSQIVNDFQKGDIAEGYSVSREKKESFPLTVTSAQKNPTAFYLCASSISSGGSRGPYEQYFGPGTRLTVT.

The V gene is TRBV5-1, the J gene TRBJ1-1; no firm D call. The CDR3 contains 14 residues. The V gene lost 0 bases and the J gene lost 2 bases, with 8 bases spanning the gap. The V gene's germline CDR1 is SGHRS and CDR2 YFSETQ. CDR3 amino acids: CASSLGHPNTEAFF. The CDR3 nucleotides read TGCGCCAGCAGCTTGGGACATCCAAACACTGAAGCTTTCTTT.

The chain recombines TRBV18 with TRBJ1-2, with a tentative D call TRBD1 (5 bases). This CDR3 is built from 14 residues. CDR1 and CDR2 (germline): KGHSH, LQKENI. V lost 0 bases and J 8 bases, leaving 13 bases between the germline ends. The CDR3 loop reads CASSPPTTGIGYTF. The CDR3 DNA reads TGTGCCAGCTCACCACCCACTACAGGTATCGGCTACACCTTC.

The table lists this clone with a count of one. V and J are TRBV28 and TRBJ1-4; 8 bases are a match to TRBD1. This CDR3 is built from 16 residues. Germline CDR1 and CDR2: MDHEN and SYDVKM. The J segment lost 7 bases and the V segment lost 3 bases, leaving 10 bases of the junction unmatched. CDR3 nucleotides: TGTGCCAGCAGTTTGGGACAGGCCTCGGGGGTTGAAAAACTGTTTTTT. It codes for CASSLGQASGVEKLFF.

The chain couples TRBV6-4 to TRBJ2-1; D not resolved. The CDR3 sequence is 12 residues long. Trimming took 0 bases from V and 11 from J, leaving 8 bases between them. Germline values: CDR1 MRHNA, CDR2 SNTAGT. The CDR3 DNA reads TGTGCCAGCAGTGACTCGGCCAGGAAGCAGTTCTTC. Protein product: CASSDSARKQFF.

The chain links TRBV5-4 to TRBJ2-7, with 7 bases fitting TRBD2. V gave up 4 bases and J gave up 3 bases; unmatched junction bases: 7. Germline V gene data show CDR1 as SGHNT and CDR2 as YYREEE (reference sequence). The CDR3 loop spans 14 amino acids. The CDR3 sequence: CASSPQGGYYEQYF. Here the CDR3 DNA reads TGTGCCAGCAGCCCCCAGGGAGGGTACTACGAGCAGTACTTC.

The V gene is TRBV28, the J gene TRBJ1-2; D is unclear. The V and J ends lost 9 bases and 1 base respectively, with 12 bases between them. The CDR3 length is 13 residues. Germline assignment: CDR1 MDHEN and CDR2 SYDVKM. CDR3 in amino acids: CASKEEINYGYTF. In nucleotides, the CDR3 is TGTGCCAGTAAAGAGGAGATTAACTATGGCTACACCTTC.

This clone was counted once. The chain couples TRBV6-5 to TRBJ2-1; 7 bases are shared with TRBD1. Germline V gene data show CDR1 as MNHEY and CDR2 as SVGAGI. J was trimmed by 9 bases and V by 6 bases; bases with no gene match: 14. The CDR3 is 15 residues long. CDR3: CASSLDQEGGAEQFF. In DNA form, the CDR3 reads TGTGCCAGCAGCCTCGATCAAGAAGGGGGCGCTGAGCAGTTCTTC.

The table lists this clone with a few counts. Other DNA sequences within the sample encode an identical CDR3. The chain joins TRBV19 to TRBJ1-2, with 8 positions matching TRBD1. Germline loops: CDR1 LNHDA, CDR2 SQIVND (reference sequence). The J segment lost 8 bases and the V segment lost 4 bases, leaving 6 bases of the junction unmatched. This CDR3 has 13 residues. The CDR3: CASSTGQGRGYTF. CDR3 nucleotide sequence: TGTGCCAGTAGTACAGGACAGGGCAGGGGCTACACCTTC.

This clone showed up just a few times. The chain recombines TRBV11-3 with TRBJ2-5; a possible D gene is TRBD2 (6 bases). Germline V gives CDR1 SGHNT, CDR2 YENEEA. This CDR3 spans 14 amino acids. V was cut by 4 bases and J by 2 bases, with 11 bases left in between. The CDR3 spells CASSSGGWQETQYF. CDR3 DNA: TGTGCCAGCAGCTCTGGGGGGTGGCAAGAGACCCAGTACTTC.

This sequence joins TRBV5-1 and TRBJ2-5, with D perhaps matching TRBD2 (6 bases). V was clipped by 3 bases and J by 4 bases, with 22 bases between them. The CDR3 runs 17 residues. Looked up from germline, CDR1 is SGHRS and CDR2 is YFSETQ. The CDR3 DNA sequence: TGCGCCAGCAGCTGGATGCGCGGCGGATTAGCGGCAGAGACCCAGTACTTC. It encodes CASSWMRGGLAAETQYF.

This chain connects TRBV3-1 (or the pseudogene TRBV3-2) to TRBJ2-2; D remains unclear. Germline V gene sequence: CDR1 LGHDT, CDR2 YNNKEL (reference sequence). This CDR3 spans 14 amino acids. Trimming stripped 9 bases from V and 0 bases from J, with 11 bases between. Written as DNA, the CDR3 is TGTGCCAGTACCGACGGAGCGAACACCGGGGAGCTGTTTTTT. Its translation is CASTDGANTGELFF.

This chain joins TRBV4-1 and TRBJ1-6, with 10 positions matching TRBD1. With V trimmed by 1 base and J by 15 bases, 9 bases remained unmatched. CDR3 size: 15 residues. Germline CDR1 is MGHRA and CDR2 is YSYEKL. In DNA form, the CDR3 reads TGCGCCAGCAGCCAAGCGGGACAGGGGCCAAGGGGCCTCCACTTT. Its protein product is CASSQAGQGPRGLHF.

The chain uses TRBV7-7 and TRBJ2-5; 8 bases align to TRBD1. Trimming at V came to 2 bases and at J to 2 bases, leaving 4 bases not matched to a gene. The CDR3 sequence is 15 residues long. In germline, CDR1 is SSHAT, CDR2 FNYEAQ (reference sequence). CDR3 bases: TGTGCCAGCAGCTTATTAGGGACAGGACAAGAGACCCAGTACTTC. Its translation: CASSLLGTGQETQYF.

The gene calls are TRBV24-1 and TRBJ1-1; D is unclear. V dropped 0 bases and J dropped 0 bases, with 16 bases sitting between them. CDR1 and CDR2 (germline): KGHDR, SFDVKD. This CDR3 region has 18 residues. The CDR3 DNA is TGTGCCACCAGTGATTTGGGCGGGTTCTGTTCCCTGAACACTGAAGCTTTCTTT. The encoded protein is CATSDLGGFCSLNTEAFF.

This clone was detected many times. The chain joins TRBV6-4 to TRBJ1-6; 8 bases line up with TRBD1. V shed 5 bases, J shed 7 bases, and the junction held 4 bases outside the gene matches. Germline values: CDR1 MRHNA, CDR2 SNTAGT. This CDR3 comprises 14 residues. CDR3 residues: CASSIQGGNSPLHF. The CDR3 coding sequence is TGTGCCAGCAGTATACAGGGGGGGAATTCACCCCTCCACTTT.

The J gene is TRBJ2-1, the V gene TRBV7-9, with 8 bases lining up with TRBD2. Germline values: CDR1 SEHNR, CDR2 FQNEAQ (reference sequence). This CDR3 contains 16 residues. Losses at the gene ends were 3 bases for V and 5 bases for J; bases not matched to a gene: 9. CDR3 amino acids: CASSLILTSADNEQFF. CDR3 coding DNA: TGTGCCAGCAGCTTGATACTGACTAGCGCAGACAATGAGCAGTTCTTC.

This chain joins TRBV2 and TRBJ2-2, with TRBD1 matching 7 bases. The CDR3 extends over 15 amino acids. Germline V gene lookup returns CDR1 SNHLY and CDR2 FYNNEI. The V gene end was trimmed by 5 bases and the J gene end by 5 bases; junction bases not matched to a gene: 8. In DNA, the CDR3 is TGTGCCAGCAGTTCGACAGGGTCACGAACCGGGGAGCTGTTTTTT. Residues: CASSSTGSRTGELFF.